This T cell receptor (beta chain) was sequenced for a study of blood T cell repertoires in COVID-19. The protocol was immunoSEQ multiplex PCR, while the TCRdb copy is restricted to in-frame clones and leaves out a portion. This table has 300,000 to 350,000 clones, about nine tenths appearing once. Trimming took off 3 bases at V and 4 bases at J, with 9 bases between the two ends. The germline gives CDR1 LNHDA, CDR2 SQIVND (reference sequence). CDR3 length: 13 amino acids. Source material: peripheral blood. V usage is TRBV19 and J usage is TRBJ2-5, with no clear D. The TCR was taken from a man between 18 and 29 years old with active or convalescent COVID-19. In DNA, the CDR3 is TGTGCCAGTAGTATTGACTTGGGAGAGACCCAGTACTTC. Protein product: CASSIDLGETQYF.